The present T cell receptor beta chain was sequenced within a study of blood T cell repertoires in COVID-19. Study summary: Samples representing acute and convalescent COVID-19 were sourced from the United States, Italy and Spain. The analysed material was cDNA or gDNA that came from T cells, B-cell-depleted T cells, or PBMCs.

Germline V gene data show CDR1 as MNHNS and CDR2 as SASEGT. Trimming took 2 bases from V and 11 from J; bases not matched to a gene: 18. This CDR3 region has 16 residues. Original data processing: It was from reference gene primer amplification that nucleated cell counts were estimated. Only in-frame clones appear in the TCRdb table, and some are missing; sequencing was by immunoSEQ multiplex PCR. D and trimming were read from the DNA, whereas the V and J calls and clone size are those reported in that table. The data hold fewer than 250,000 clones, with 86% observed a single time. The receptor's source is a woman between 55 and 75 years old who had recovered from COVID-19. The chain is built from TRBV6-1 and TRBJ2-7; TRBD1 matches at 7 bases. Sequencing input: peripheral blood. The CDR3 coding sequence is TGTGCCAGCAGTGAACTTGGAAGGACAGGACCCTCAAGGGAGTACTTC. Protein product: CASSELGRTGPSREYF.